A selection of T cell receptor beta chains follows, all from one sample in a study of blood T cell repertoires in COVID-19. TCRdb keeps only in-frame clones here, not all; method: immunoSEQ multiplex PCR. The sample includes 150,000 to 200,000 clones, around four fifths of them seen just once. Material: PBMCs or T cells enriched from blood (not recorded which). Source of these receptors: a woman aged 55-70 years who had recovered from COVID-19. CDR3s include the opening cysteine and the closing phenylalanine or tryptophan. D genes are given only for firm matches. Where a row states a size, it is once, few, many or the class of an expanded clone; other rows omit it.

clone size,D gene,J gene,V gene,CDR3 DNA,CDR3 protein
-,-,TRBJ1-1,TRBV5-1,TGCGCCAGCAGCTTGGACAGGGAAGTAAACACTGAAGCTTTCTTT,CASSLDREVNTEAFF
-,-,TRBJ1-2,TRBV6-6,TGTGCCACCCAGCAGGCCCCAAACTATGGCTACACCTTC,CATQQAPNYGYTF
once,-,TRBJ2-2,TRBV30,TGTGCCTGGAGTAACCCGACAGCAGCGAACACCGGGGAGCTGTTTTTT,CAWSNPTAANTGELFF
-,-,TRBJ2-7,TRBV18,TGTGCCAGCTCACCACCAACAAGGGGTTCCTACGAGCAGTACTTC,CASSPPTRGSYEQYF
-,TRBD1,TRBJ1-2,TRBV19,TGTGCCAGTAGTCCCAACAGGGGGCAGAACTATGGCTACACCTTC,CASSPNRGQNYGYTF
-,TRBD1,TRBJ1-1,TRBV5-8,TGTGCCAGCAGCTTGGGAACGACAGGGGTGGACACTGAAGCTTTCTTT,CASSLGTTGVDTEAFF
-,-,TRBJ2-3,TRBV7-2,TGTGCCAGCAGCTCGACTTGGGGCACAGATACGCAGTATTTT,CASSSTWGTDTQYF
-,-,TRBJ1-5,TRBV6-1,TGTGCCAGCAGTGAATTAAGGGGCACGTCCCAGCATTTT,CASSELRGTSQHF
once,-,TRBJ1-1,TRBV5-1,TGCGCCAGCAGCAGAGCGGGGGGCACTGAAGCTTTCTTT,CASSRAGGTEAFF
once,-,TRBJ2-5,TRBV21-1,TGTGCCAGCAGCAAAGCGCTTAAACTAGCGGGAGAAGAGACCCAGTACTTC,CASSKALKLAGEETQYF
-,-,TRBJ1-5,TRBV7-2,TGTGCCAGCAGCTTAGACAGGGTTGGGGCCCAGCATTTT,CASSLDRVGAQHF
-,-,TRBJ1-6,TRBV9,TGTGCCAGCAGCGTAGCCGGGGGGCCTAATTCACCCCTCCACTTT,CASSVAGGPNSPLHF
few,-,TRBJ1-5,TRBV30,TGTGCCTGGAGTGTACCGGGGGTAAATCAGCCCCAGCATTTT,CAWSVPGVNQPQHF
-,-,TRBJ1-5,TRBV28,TGTGCCAGCACCTCGCATAGCCCCCAGCATTTT,CASTSHSPQHF
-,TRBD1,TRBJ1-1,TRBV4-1,TGCGCCAGCAGCCCCCCGAGCCGGGACAGGGTTTATGGTGAAGCTTTCTTT,CASSPPSRDRVYGEAFF
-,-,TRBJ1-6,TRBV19,TGTGCCAGTAGTGGGGGGTCCAGGCCAAATTCACCCCTCCACTTT,CASSGGSRPNSPLHF
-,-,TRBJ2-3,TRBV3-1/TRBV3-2,TGTGCCAGCAGCCCTCGGTCCTACACAGATACGCAGTATTTT,CASSPRSYTDTQYF
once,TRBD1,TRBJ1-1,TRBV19,TGTGCCAGTGGAGACAGGGGAAGGGCTGAAGCTTTCTTT,CASGDRGRAEAFF
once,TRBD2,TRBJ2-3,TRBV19,TGTGCCAGTAGTATCCGCGGACTAGCGGGTGATACGCAGTATTTT,CASSIRGLAGDTQYF
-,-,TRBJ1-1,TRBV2,TGTGCCAGCAGTGTGGAGACAGCAATAGCAAACACTGAAGCTTTCTTT,CASSVETAIANTEAFF
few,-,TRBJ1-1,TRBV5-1,TGCGCCAGCAGCGACACAGGCCCTGAAGCTTTCTTT,CASSDTGPEAFF
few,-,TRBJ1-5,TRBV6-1,TGTGCCAGCAGTGAGGCTCAGGGAGGTAACCAGCCCCAGCATTTT,CASSEAQGGNQPQHF
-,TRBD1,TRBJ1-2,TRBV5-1,TGCGCCAGCAGACCAAGGACAGGGGGCAACTATGGCTACACCTTC,CASRPRTGGNYGYTF
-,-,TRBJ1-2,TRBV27,TGTGCCAGCAGTACCACATTCCGACAGAACTATGGCTACACCTTC,CASSTTFRQNYGYTF
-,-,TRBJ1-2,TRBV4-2,TGTGCCAGCAGCCAAGCTGCAGGGGCTGGATTCACCTATGGCTACACCTTC,CASSQAAGAGFTYGYTF
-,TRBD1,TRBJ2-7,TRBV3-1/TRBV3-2,TGTGCCAGCAGCACCACTTGGGACAGGGCCAACGAGCAGTACTTC,CASSTTWDRANEQYF
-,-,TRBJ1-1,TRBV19,TGTGCCAGTACCATTGGCGACCGCCGGGTGATAGCTTTCTTT,CASTIGDRRVIAFF
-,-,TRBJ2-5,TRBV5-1,TGCGCCAGCAGCCCTACTAGTCAAGAGACCCAGTACTTC,CASSPTSQETQYF
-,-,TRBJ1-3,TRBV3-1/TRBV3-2,TGTGCCAGCAGCCAAGGAGGTTACACCTCTGGAAACACCATATATTTT,CASSQGGYTSGNTIYF
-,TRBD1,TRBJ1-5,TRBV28,TGTGCCAGCAGAGGCTCCGGGACAGCCGATTACAATCAGCCCCAGCATTTT,CASRGSGTADYNQPQHF
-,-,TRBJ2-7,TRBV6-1,TGTGCCAGCAGTGAAGCTGTACAGCAATTCCACGAGCAGTACTTC,CASSEAVQQFHEQYF
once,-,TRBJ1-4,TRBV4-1,TGCGCCAGCAGCCGAAATCCGGCAACTAATGAAAAACTGTTTTTT,CASSRNPATNEKLFF
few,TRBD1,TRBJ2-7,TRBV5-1,TGCGCCAGCAGCCCCGGGACAGGGGCGGGCGAGCAGTACTTC,CASSPGTGAGEQYF
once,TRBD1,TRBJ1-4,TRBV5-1,TGCGCCAGCAGCGTAGGACAGGGTTTCGAACTGTTTTTT,CASSVGQGFELFF
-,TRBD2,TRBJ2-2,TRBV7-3,TGTGCCAGCAGCCGCGGGGGGGTGAACACCGGGGAGCTGTTTTTT,CASSRGGVNTGELFF
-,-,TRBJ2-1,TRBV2,TGTGCCAGACTAGTAACAAATAGCGGCTCCTACAATGAGCAGTTCTTC,CARLVTNSGSYNEQFF
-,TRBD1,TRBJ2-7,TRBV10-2,TGCGCCAGCAGTGATCCGGGACAGACCGACTTACGGCAGTACTTC,CASSDPGQTDLRQYF
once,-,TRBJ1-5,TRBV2,TGTGCCAGCAGGATGGGGGGAGGCAATCAGCCCCAGCATTTT,CASRMGGGNQPQHF
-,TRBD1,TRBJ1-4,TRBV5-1,TGCGCCAGCAGCGAGGGGGCCGGGCCCGGGGAAAAACTGTTTTTT,CASSEGAGPGEKLFF
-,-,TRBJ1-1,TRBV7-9,TGTGCCAGCAGCTTACAATCCAGGGGTGAAGCTTTCTTT,CASSLQSRGEAFF
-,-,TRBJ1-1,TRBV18,TGTGCCAGCTCCCCTCAACCACACGGCTCGGGCACTGAAGCTTTCTTT,CASSPQPHGSGTEAFF
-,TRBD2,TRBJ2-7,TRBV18,TGTGCCAGCTCACTCCGGGAGGGAGCTGGGGCCGAGCAGTACTTC,CASSLREGAGAEQYF
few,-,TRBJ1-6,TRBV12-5,TGTGCTAGTGGTTTGACCCAGGTCTCACCCCTCCACTTT,CASGLTQVSPLHF
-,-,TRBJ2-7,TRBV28,TGTGCCAGCAGTTTCCAGAACCGCGTCAGGGTAGACTGGCAGTACTTC,CASSFQNRVRVDWQYF
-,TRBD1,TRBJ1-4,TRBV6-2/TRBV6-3,TGTGCCAGCAGTTTCGGGACAGGGGGCATACTGTTTTTT,CASSFGTGGILFF
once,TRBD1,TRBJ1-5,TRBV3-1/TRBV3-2,TGTGCCAGCAGCCCGCGATGGACAGGGTTACCTCAGCCCCAGCATTTT,CASSPRWTGLPQPQHF
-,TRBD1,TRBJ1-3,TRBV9,TGTGCCAGCAGCGTTCGGCAGGGGGCTAACACCATATATTTT,CASSVRQGANTIYF
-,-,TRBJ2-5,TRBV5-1,TGCGCCAGCAGCTTGAGTATAACTAGCCCTAGGACCCAGTACTTC,CASSLSITSPRTQYF
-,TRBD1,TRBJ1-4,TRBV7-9,TGTGCCAGCAGCCAGACACAGGGGATTTATGAAAAACTGTTTTTT,CASSQTQGIYEKLFF